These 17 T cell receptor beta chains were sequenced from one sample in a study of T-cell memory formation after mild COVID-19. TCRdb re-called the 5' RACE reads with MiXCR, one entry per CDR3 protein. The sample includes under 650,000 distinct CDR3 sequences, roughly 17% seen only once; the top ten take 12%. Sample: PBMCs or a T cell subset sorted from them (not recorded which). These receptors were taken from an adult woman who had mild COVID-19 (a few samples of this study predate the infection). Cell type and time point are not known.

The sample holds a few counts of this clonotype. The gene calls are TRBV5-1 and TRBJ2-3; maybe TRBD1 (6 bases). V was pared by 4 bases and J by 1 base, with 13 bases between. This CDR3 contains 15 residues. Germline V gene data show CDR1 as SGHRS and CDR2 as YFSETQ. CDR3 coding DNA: TGCGCCAGCAGCATAACAGGGTTTGGCACAGATACGCAGTATTTT. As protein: CASSITGFGTDTQYF.

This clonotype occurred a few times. The CDR3 DNA reads as TGCAGCGTTGTAGGGACGGCTAGCTCCTACGAGCAGTACTTC. Amino acid sequence: CSVVGTASSYEQYF. The chain joins TRBV29-1 to TRBJ2-7; D is tentatively TRBD1 or TRBD2 (5 bases each). The germline V gene encodes CDR1 SQVTM and CDR2 ANQGSEA. V gave up 4 bases and J gave up 0 bases, with 13 bases separating them. There are 14 residues in the CDR3.

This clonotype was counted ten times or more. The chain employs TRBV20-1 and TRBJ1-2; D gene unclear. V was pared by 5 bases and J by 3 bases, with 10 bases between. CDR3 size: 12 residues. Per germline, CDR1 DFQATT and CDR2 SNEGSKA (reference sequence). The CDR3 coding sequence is TGCAGTGCTGGCGACGGATACTATGGCTACACCTTC. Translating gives CSAGDGYYGYTF.

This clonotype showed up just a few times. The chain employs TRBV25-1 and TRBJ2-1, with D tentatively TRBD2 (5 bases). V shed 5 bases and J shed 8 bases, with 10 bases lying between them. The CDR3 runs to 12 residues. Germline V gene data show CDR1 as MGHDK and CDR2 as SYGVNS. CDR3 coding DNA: TGTGCCAGCAGTATACCCGGGGATGAGCAGTTCTTC. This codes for CASSIPGDEQFF.

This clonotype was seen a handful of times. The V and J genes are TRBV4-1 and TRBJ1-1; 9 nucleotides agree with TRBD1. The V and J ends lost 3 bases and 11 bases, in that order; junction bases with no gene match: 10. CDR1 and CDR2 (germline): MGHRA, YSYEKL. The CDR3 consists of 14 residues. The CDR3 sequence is CASSQTQGADEAFF. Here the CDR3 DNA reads TGCGCCAGCAGCCAGACACAGGGGGCTGATGAGGCTTTCTTT.

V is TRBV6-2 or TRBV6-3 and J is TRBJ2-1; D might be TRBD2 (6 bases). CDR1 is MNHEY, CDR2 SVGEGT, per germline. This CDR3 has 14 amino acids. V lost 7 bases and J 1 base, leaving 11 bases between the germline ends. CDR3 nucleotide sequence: TGTGCCAGCAAGGAGCGGGCGTCCTACAATGAGCAGTTCTTC. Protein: CASKERASYNEQFF.

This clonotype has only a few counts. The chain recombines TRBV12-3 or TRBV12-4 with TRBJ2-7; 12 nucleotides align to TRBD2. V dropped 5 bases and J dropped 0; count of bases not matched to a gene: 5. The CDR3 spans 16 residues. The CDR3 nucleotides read TGTGCCAGCAGTGCCGGGACTAGCGGGTTCTCCTACGAGCAGTACTTC. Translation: CASSAGTSGFSYEQYF.

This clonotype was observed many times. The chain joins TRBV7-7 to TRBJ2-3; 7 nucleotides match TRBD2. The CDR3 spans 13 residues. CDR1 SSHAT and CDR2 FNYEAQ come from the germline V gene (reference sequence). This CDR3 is CASGQGSTDTQYF. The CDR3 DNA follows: TGTGCTAGCGGGCAGGGAAGCACAGATACGCAGTATTTT.

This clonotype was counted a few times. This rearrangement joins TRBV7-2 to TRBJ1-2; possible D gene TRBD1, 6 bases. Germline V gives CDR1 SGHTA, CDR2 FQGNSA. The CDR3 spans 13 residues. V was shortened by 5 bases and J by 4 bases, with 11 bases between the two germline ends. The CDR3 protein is CASSIGGFYGYTF. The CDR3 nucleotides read TGTGCCAGCAGCATAGGGGGTTTCTATGGCTACACCTTC.

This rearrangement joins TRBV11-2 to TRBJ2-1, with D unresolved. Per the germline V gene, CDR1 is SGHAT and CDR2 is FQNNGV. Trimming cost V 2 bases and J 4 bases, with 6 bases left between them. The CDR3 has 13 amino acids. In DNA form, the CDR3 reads TGTGCCAGCAGCTTACGGTGGTACAATGAGCAGTTCTTC. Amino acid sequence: CASSLRWYNEQFF.

The CDR3 bases are TGTGCCAGCAGCTACTCGAGAGAGCTGCATGAGCAGTTCTTC. As protein: CASSYSRELHEQFF. The V and J genes are TRBV7-6 and TRBJ2-1; D is ambiguous. Germline loops: CDR1 SGHVS, CDR2 FNYEAQ. Trimming removed 4 bases at V and 8 bases at J, with 15 bases between. This CDR3 region has 14 residues.

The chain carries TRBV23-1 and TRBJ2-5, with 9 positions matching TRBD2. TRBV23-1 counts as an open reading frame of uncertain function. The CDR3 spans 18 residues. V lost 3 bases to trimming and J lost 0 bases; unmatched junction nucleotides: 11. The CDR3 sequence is CASSHRASGTDHQETQYF. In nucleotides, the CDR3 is TGCGCCAGCAGTCATCGGGCTAGCGGGACCGATCACCAAGAGACCCAGTACTTC.

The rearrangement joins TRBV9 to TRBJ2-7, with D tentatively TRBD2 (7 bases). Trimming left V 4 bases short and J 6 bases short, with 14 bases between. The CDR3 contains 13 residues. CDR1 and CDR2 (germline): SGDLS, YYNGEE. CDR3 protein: CASSPHRGGEQYF. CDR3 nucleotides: TGTGCCAGCAGCCCCCATAGGGGGGGCGAGCAGTACTTC.

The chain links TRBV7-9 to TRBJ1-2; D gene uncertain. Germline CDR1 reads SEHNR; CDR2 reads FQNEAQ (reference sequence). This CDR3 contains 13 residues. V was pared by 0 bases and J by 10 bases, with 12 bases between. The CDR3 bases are TGTGCCAGCAGCTTAGCAGCCGGACCATACTACACCTTC. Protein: CASSLAAGPYYTF.

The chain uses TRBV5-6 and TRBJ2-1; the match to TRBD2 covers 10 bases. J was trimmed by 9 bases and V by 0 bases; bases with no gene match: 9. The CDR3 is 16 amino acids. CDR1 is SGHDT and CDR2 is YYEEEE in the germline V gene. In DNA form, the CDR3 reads TGTGCCAGCAGCTTGGGGGAGCTAGCGGGAGCGGGTGAGCAGTTCTTC. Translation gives CASSLGELAGAGEQFF.

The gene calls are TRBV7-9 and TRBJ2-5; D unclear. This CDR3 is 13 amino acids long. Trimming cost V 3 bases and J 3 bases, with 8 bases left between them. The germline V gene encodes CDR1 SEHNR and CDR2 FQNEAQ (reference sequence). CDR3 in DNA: TGTGCCAGCAGCTTTGACGGAAAAGAGACCCAGTACTTC. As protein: CASSFDGKETQYF.

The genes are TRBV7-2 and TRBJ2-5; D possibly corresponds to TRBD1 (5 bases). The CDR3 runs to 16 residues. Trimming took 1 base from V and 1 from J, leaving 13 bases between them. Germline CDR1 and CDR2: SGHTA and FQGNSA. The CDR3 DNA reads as TGTGCCAGCAGCTTAGGGGGCAGAGTGACCCAAGAGACCCAGTACTTC. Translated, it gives CASSLGGRVTQETQYF.